These T cell receptor beta chains were read from a single sample in a study of cytomegalovirus exposure and HLA in healthy donors. The repertoire was sequenced with immunoSEQ multiplex PCR; TCRdb's copy has only in-frame clones and lacks some. The sample has a few hundred thousand clones; over 70% are singletons. Source material: PBMCs. The receptors here all came from a girl aged 2 to 9 in good health and CMV-seronegative. CDR3s include the opening cysteine and the closing phenylalanine or tryptophan. The order of the fields is clone size, J gene, V gene, CDR3 protein. Clone size is stated in some rows and not others, as once, few, many or a class when expanded.

>-|TRBJ1-2|TRBV18
CASSPRNGGTANYYGYTF
>few|TRBJ2-7|TRBV7-6
CASSTGGSLSEQYF
>once|TRBJ2-1|TRBV5-5
CASSPTGANEQFF
>-|TRBJ2-1|TRBV28
CASSSGLAGLGLTGREQFF
>-|TRBJ1-4|TRBV14
CASSQRRLNEKLFF
>-|TRBJ2-7|TRBV6-1
CASSPRVESYEQYF
>once|TRBJ1-3|TRBV5-1
CASSPQGQGNTIYF
>-|TRBJ2-7|TRBV5-6
CASSSYRDRGDEQYF
>-|TRBJ1-5|TRBV19
CASSITIGGGAGQPQHF
>-|TRBJ2-1|TRBV7-6
CASSLALGNEQFF